This entry lists 27 T cell receptor beta chains sequenced from one sample in a study of T cells after yellow fever vaccination. TCRdb redid the calling of the 5' RACE reads with MiXCR, one entry per CDR3 protein. This repertoire shows a few hundred thousand distinct CDR3 sequences, approximately 4% found once; its top ten account for approximately 23%. The sample consisted of PBMCs, taken 5 days after the yellow fever booster vaccination. The receptors were gathered from a man younger than 35 who received the YFV17D yellow fever vaccine.

This clonotype occurred many times. The chain couples TRBV5-1 to TRBJ2-7, with D uncertain. Trimming removed 6 bases from V and 13 bases from J, with 17 bases in between. Germline CDR1 SGHRS, CDR2 YFSETQ. CDR3 length: 11 amino acids. Here the CDR3 reads CASILPIGGYV. Here the CDR3 DNA reads TGCGCCAGCATCCTCCCCATCGGCGGTTACGTC.

This clonotype has a count of ten or more. The chain recombines TRBV9 with TRBJ2-5; D gene unclear. V dropped 4 bases and J dropped 2 bases, with 9 bases sitting between them. Germline CDR1 reads SGDLS; CDR2 reads YYNGEE. The CDR3 runs 13 residues. The CDR3 here is CASSLRAQETQYF. CDR3 nucleotides: TGTGCCAGCAGCCTCCGGGCTCAAGAGACCCAGTACTTC.

The chain uses TRBV29-1 and TRBJ2-3; 10 bases align to TRBD2. The CDR3 length is 16 residues. Germline trimming cut 8 bases from V and 1 base from J; bases unmatched to any gene: 12. The germline gives CDR1 SQVTM, CDR2 ANQGSEA. As DNA, the CDR3 is TGCAGCTCCGGCCCTCTAGCGGGGGCCCGCACAGATACGCAGTATTTT. Translation: CSSGPLAGARTDTQYF.

The rearrangement joins TRBV6-6 to TRBJ2-7, with TRBD1 matching over 9 bases. CDR1 and CDR2 (germline): MNHNY, SVGAGI (reference sequence). The J segment lost 7 bases and the V segment lost 6 bases, leaving 4 bases of the junction unmatched. CDR3 size: 12 residues. The CDR3 coding sequence is TGTGCCAGCAGCAGGGACAGGGAGGAGCAGTACGTC. Amino acid sequence: CASSRDREEQYV.

This clonotype has a handful of counts. The J gene is TRBJ2-3, the V gene TRBV24-1; 8 bases fit TRBD2. This CDR3 has 15 amino acids. The junction had 7 bases not matched to a gene; V was cut back by 4 bases and J by 5 bases. In germline, CDR1 is KGHDR, CDR2 SFDVKD. This CDR3 is CATSDPRGDGDTQYF. The CDR3 bases are TGTGCCACCAGTGACCCGCGGGGGGACGGAGATACGCAGTATTTT.

This clonotype was seen many times. The rearrangement joins TRBV7-2 to TRBJ2-1, with a possible D match to TRBD2 (5 bases). The CDR3 covers 12 residues. Germline V lookup: CDR1 SGHTA, CDR2 FQGNSA. Trimming removed 5 bases at V and 9 bases at J, with 11 bases between. CDR3 sequence (DNA): TGTGCCAGCAGCCGCAACGCGGGTGAGCAGTTCTTC. This translates into CASSRNAGEQFF.

The table lists this clonotype with a few counts. The V and J genes are TRBV5-1 and TRBJ2-7, with D perhaps TRBD2 (5 bases). Germline V lookup: CDR1 SGHRS, CDR2 YFSETQ. Trimming left V 0 bases short and J 6 bases short, with 13 bases between. The CDR3 is made up of 14 amino acids. CDR3 DNA: TGCGCCAGCAGCTTGGTGGAGGTTGGCCTCGAGCAGTACTTC. This gives the protein CASSLVEVGLEQYF.

The chain links TRBV20-1 to TRBJ1-2, with D unclear. Germline lookup yields CDR1 DFQATT and CDR2 SNEGSKA (reference sequence). The CDR3 runs 10 residues. Trimming took 5 bases from V and 6 from J, leaving 7 bases between them. The CDR3 coding sequence is TGCAGTGCTCCGGGTGATGGCTACACCTTC. Its translation: CSAPGDGYTF.

In the case of this clonotype: The DNA is left out, because the CDR3 cannot be placed on it with certainty; the CDR3 is given as TCRdb lists it. The chain employs TRBV7-5 and TRBJ1-1. TRBV7-5 constitutes a pseudogene. The CDR3 is 18 residues long, counting both termini. CDR3 amino acids: CISVPEAPPGPQNTEAFF.

This clonotype turned up a few times. The chain has TRBV12-3 or TRBV12-4 and TRBJ1-6; TRBD1 might be the D (6 bases). V lost 1 base, J lost 10 bases, and 14 bases lay in between. The CDR3 runs to 15 residues. CDR3 sequence reads: CASSLVGGRESPLHF. CDR3 bases: TGTGCCAGCAGTTTAGTCGGGGGGCGGGAATCACCCCTCCACTTT.

This clonotype has a handful of counts. This chain uses TRBV20-1 with TRBJ1-5, with D tentatively TRBD1 (6 bases). This CDR3 is built from 13 residues. Germline CDR1 is DFQATT and CDR2 is SNEGSKA (reference sequence). V was trimmed by 4 bases and J by 9 bases, leaving 16 bases between them. DNA for the CDR3: TGCAGTGCTATTGATCAGGGGCGAACGCCCCAGCATTTT. This encodes CSAIDQGRTPQHF.

The V call is TRBV6-1, the J call TRBJ1-2, with TRBD1 matching over 7 bases. Trimming at V came to 6 bases and at J to 3 bases, leaving 10 bases not matched to a gene. The CDR3 has 15 residues. In germline, CDR1 is MNHNS, CDR2 SASEGT. The CDR3 sequence: CASSQQGEGDYGYTF. In nucleotides, the CDR3 is TGTGCCAGCAGCCAGCAGGGGGAAGGGGACTATGGCTACACCTTC.

The genes are TRBV24-1 and TRBJ2-7, with D uncertain. V lost 0 bases to trimming and J lost 4 bases, with 15 bases between them. The germline V gene encodes CDR1 KGHDR and CDR2 SFDVKD. CDR3 length equals 16 residues. As DNA, the CDR3 is TGTGCCACCAGTGATTTGCCGGTGAGACGAGTATACGAGCAGTACGTC. This translates into CATSDLPVRRVYEQYV.

This clonotype was seen ten or more times. V is TRBV20-1 and J is TRBJ2-7, with 9 bases identical to TRBD2. Germline V CDR1 and CDR2: DFQATT, SNEGSKA (reference sequence). The CDR3 has 18 amino acids. The trim removed 0 bases at V and 0 bases at J, leaving 12 bases unmatched. This CDR3 reads CSARDRRSGGLSSYEQYF. CDR3 nucleotide sequence: TGCAGTGCTAGAGATAGGCGTAGCGGGGGCCTTAGCTCCTACGAGCAGTACTTC.

The rearrangement uses TRBV7-9 and TRBJ2-5, with D perhaps TRBD2 (6 bases). The CDR3 is made up of 16 amino acids. Per the germline V gene, CDR1 is SEHNR and CDR2 is FQNEAQ (reference sequence). V lost 8 bases and J lost 2, with 21 bases in between. The DNA of the CDR3 is TGTGCCAGCTACTTCTCGGGGGATCGGCCTCAAGAGACCCAGTACTTC. It yields the protein CASYFSGDRPQETQYF.

Many counts were recorded for this clonotype. The chain links TRBV20-1 to TRBJ1-6, with unresolved D. V lost 5 bases and J 4 bases, leaving 12 bases between the germline ends. The CDR3 runs 14 residues. Germline V CDR1 and CDR2: DFQATT, SNEGSKA (reference sequence). The CDR3 sequence is CSAPRLVYNSPLHF. The CDR3 DNA reads as TGCAGTGCTCCTAGACTTGTTTATAATTCACCCCTCCACTTT.

V is TRBV7-8 and J is TRBJ2-7, with TRBD1 matching 7 bases. From germline, CDR1 is SGHVS and CDR2 FQNEAQ. After removal of 5 bases from V and 5 bases from J, the junction contained 12 bases not matched to a gene. The CDR3 has 15 amino acids. CDR3 protein: CASSSRAGGVDEQYV. Here the CDR3 DNA reads TGTGCCAGCAGCAGCCGGGCAGGGGGAGTGGACGAGCAGTACGTC.

This clonotype was recorded a few times. This chain uses TRBV5-1 with TRBJ1-1, with a tentative D call TRBD1 (6 bases). This CDR3 is built from 13 residues. CDR1 SGHRS and CDR2 YFSETQ come from the germline V gene. The germline V and J ends were trimmed by 4 bases and 7 bases, with 14 bases remaining between them. The chain's CDR3 is CASSLGTSLEAFF. The CDR3 DNA follows: TGCGCCAGCAGCCTTGGGACAAGCCTTGAAGCTTTCTTT.

This clonotype was found many times. The V and J genes are TRBV6-1 and TRBJ1-4, with D tentatively TRBD1 (6 bases). CDR3 size: 14 residues. Germline V CDR1 and CDR2: MNHNS, SASEGT. Trimming removed 6 bases at V and 1 base at J, with 9 bases between. As DNA, the CDR3 is TGTGCCAGCAGATTAGGGGGAACTAATGAAAAACTGTTTTTT. It yields the protein CASRLGGTNEKLFF.

The genes are TRBV7-2 and TRBJ1-2; D may be TRBD1 (5 bases). There are 15 residues in the CDR3. The germline CDR1 and CDR2 sequences are SGHTA and FQGNSA. Trimming removed 7 bases at V and 4 bases at J, with 19 bases between. The chain's CDR3 is CASTPQAALGYGYTF. Here the CDR3 DNA reads TGTGCCAGCACCCCACAGGCGGCGCTGGGCTATGGCTACACCTTC.

The chain recombines TRBV7-6 with TRBJ2-1, with a weak D call TRBD1 (6 bases). The CDR3 contains 16 residues. V was clipped by 3 bases and J by 0 bases, with 12 bases between them. Germline V CDR1 and CDR2: SGHVS, FNYEAQ. DNA of the CDR3: TGTGCCAGCAGCTTTCAGGGGTCTAGCTCCTACAATGAGCAGTTCTTC. It specifies CASSFQGSSSYNEQFF.

This clonotype was detected only a few times. The rearrangement joins TRBV20-1 to TRBJ1-4; D perhaps matches TRBD1 (6 bases). Deletions cut 2 bases from V and 6 bases from J, with 13 bases between. The CDR3 is made up of 14 amino acids. Germline CDR1 is DFQATT and CDR2 is SNEGSKA (reference sequence). This chain's CDR3 is CSARRRGGDEKLFF. The CDR3, as DNA: TGCAGTGCTAGACGGCGAGGGGGTGATGAAAAACTGTTTTTT.

In its sample, this clonotype was seen a few times. V gene TRBV29-1 combines with J gene TRBJ2-3; 8 bases fit TRBD1. Germline CDR1 SQVTM, CDR2 ANQGSEA. The CDR3 sequence is 14 residues long. The V gene end was trimmed by 7 bases and the J gene end by 6 bases; junction bases not matched to a gene: 12. The CDR3 protein is CSGTGGLFADTQYF. CDR3 in DNA: TGCAGCGGAACAGGGGGTCTCTTCGCGGATACGCAGTATTTT.

J is TRBJ1-1 and V is TRBV6-4; D remains ambiguous. CDR3 length: 13 amino acids. Germline CDR1 is MRHNA and CDR2 is SNTAGT. V lost 6 bases and J 1 base, leaving 9 bases between the germline ends. The CDR3 DNA sequence: TGTGCCAGCAGGAAGGACTGGAACACTGAAGCTTTCTTT. Encoded protein: CASRKDWNTEAFF.

This clonotype was detected only a few times. The rearrangement uses TRBV6-2 or TRBV6-3 and TRBJ2-1; 10 bases fit TRBD1. J gave up 2 bases and V 5 bases, and 15 bases lay outside the gene matches. CDR3 length equals 19 residues. Germline CDR1 MNHEY, CDR2 SVGEGT. The CDR3 protein is CASSQGFQGQGTTYNEQFF. The CDR3, as DNA: TGTGCCAGCAGTCAAGGGTTTCAGGGACAGGGGACGACCTACAATGAGCAGTTCTTC.

V gene TRBV10-3 combines with J gene TRBJ2-3, with 9 bases matching TRBD2. The ends lost 8 bases at V and 2 bases at J; junction bases unmatched: 5. CDR3 length: 14 residues. Germline assignment: CDR1 ENHRY and CDR2 SYGVKD. CDR3 protein: CAIASGVITDTQYF. The CDR3 DNA is TGTGCCATCGCTAGCGGGGTTATCACAGATACGCAGTATTTT.

This clonotype turned up a few times. The chain combines TRBV16 with TRBJ1-2; unclear D gene. CDR3 length: 14 amino acids. Germline CDR1 and CDR2: KGHSY and FQNENV. Trimming cost V 2 bases and J 4 bases, with 11 bases left between them. The CDR3 loop is CASSQGSLSYGYTF. The CDR3 coding sequence is TGTGCCAGCAGCCAAGGTAGCCTGAGCTATGGCTACACCTTC.